A single sample is the source of the 29 T cell receptor beta chains below, sequenced in a study of cytomegalovirus exposure and HLA in healthy donors. With 60 Vbeta and 13 Jbeta primers, the PCR was carried out. Method: immunoSEQ multiplex PCR; TCRdb's copy keeps in-frame clones and lacks some. This sample has approximately 150,000 clones; approximately 80% occur once, and the top ten carry less than 2%. The sample taken for sequencing was PBMCs. These receptors originate from a woman between 40 and 50 years old in good health and CMV-seronegative.

This clone was seen more than once but under ten times. CDR3 in amino acids: CASSPYFLDRRQTEAFF. In DNA, the CDR3 is TGTGCCAGCAGCCCTTACTTCCTGGACAGGAGGCAAACTGAAGCTTTCTTT. The chain carries TRBV28 and TRBJ1-1; TRBD1 aligns across 7 bases. This CDR3 contains 17 residues. V was clipped by 6 bases and J by 5 bases; unmatched bases: 18. The germline gives CDR1 MDHEN, CDR2 SYDVKM.

The chain carries TRBV7-7 and TRBJ2-1; TRBD2 agrees at 7 bases. The V and J ends lost 5 bases and 0 bases, in that order; junction bases with no gene match: 7. CDR3 size: 16 residues. Per germline, CDR1 SSHAT and CDR2 FNYEAQ (reference sequence). The DNA for the CDR3 is TGTGCCAGCAGCACCGAACTAGCGAGCTCCTACAATGAGCAGTTCTTC. This gives the protein CASSTELASSYNEQFF.

V and J are TRBV10-3 and TRBJ2-1; D not resolved. The CDR3 consists of 16 residues. The germline V gene has CDR1 ENHRY and CDR2 SYGVKD. Trimming shortened V by 3 bases and J by 5 bases, and 17 bases separated the two germline ends. The CDR3 region has the DNA TGTGCCATCAGTGATAGCCTCCCCGGTAGTGACAATGAGCAGTTCTTC. This encodes CAISDSLPGSDNEQFF.

This clone was observed a single time. The V call is TRBV9, the J call TRBJ1-2; D perhaps matches TRBD1 (6 bases). CDR3 length: 11 residues. The V gene lost 7 bases and the J gene lost 10 bases, with 14 bases spanning the gap. Germline CDR1 SGDLS, CDR2 YYNGEE. CDR3 coding DNA: TGTGCCAGCGGGGACACGGACCCCTACACCTTC. Amino acids: CASGDTDPYTF.

This chain joins TRBV28 and TRBJ1-1; D ambiguous. V lost 8 bases to trimming and J lost 1 base, with 14 bases between them. Germline CDR1 reads MDHEN; CDR2 reads SYDVKM. The CDR3 length is 14 residues. The CDR3 spells CASQTGSGNTEAFF. The CDR3 DNA is TGTGCCAGCCAAACCGGGTCTGGGAACACTGAAGCTTTCTTT.

The genes are TRBV5-5 and TRBJ2-7, with a possible D match to TRBD2 (6 bases). The ends were cut back, 5 bases at V and 2 bases at J, with 14 bases in the middle. The germline gives CDR1 SGHKS, CDR2 YYEKEE (reference sequence). The CDR3 length is 14 residues. The CDR3 here is CASRGGAVTYEQYF. Here the CDR3 DNA reads TGTGCCAGCAGGGGGGGAGCGGTTACCTACGAGCAGTACTTC.

The chain recombines TRBV7-9 with TRBJ2-1; unclear D gene. Deletions cut 3 bases from V and 9 bases from J, with 9 bases between. Germline CDR1 is SEHNR and CDR2 is FQNEAQ (reference sequence). This CDR3 is 12 amino acids long. CDR3 DNA: TGTGCCAGCAGCTTGGAGCTACCTGAGCAGTTCTTC. It translates to CASSLELPEQFF.

The V gene is TRBV19, the J gene TRBJ2-7, with D perhaps matching TRBD2 (6 bases). This CDR3 has 13 amino acids. Trimming removed 4 bases at V and 9 bases at J, with 16 bases between. Germline assignment: CDR1 LNHDA and CDR2 SQIVND (reference sequence). The CDR3 protein is CASSTGLHFGQYF. The CDR3 DNA is TGTGCCAGTAGTACCGGACTACATTTTGGGCAGTACTTC.

This chain links TRBV13 with TRBJ2-1; no firm D call. Deletions cut 2 bases from V and 2 bases from J, with 7 bases between. Germline values: CDR1 PRHDT, CDR2 FYEKMQ (reference sequence). This CDR3 has 14 residues. The CDR3, as DNA: TGTGCCAGCAGCTTACTTTCGGCCTACAATGAGCAGTTCTTC. Amino acid sequence: CASSLLSAYNEQFF.

This sequence joins TRBV11-2 and TRBJ2-3, with unresolved D. This CDR3 is 10 amino acids long. Germline loops: CDR1 SGHAT, CDR2 FQNNGV. V lost 6 bases and J 6 bases, leaving 4 bases between the germline ends. The CDR3 is CASSLDTQYF. In DNA, the CDR3 is TGTGCCAGCAGTCTCGATACGCAGTATTTT.

The V gene is TRBV10-1, the J gene TRBJ2-5; D may be TRBD1 (5 bases). In germline, CDR1 is WNHNN, CDR2 SYGVQD (reference sequence). This CDR3 is 16 amino acids long. Trimming took 4 bases from V and 4 from J, leaving 19 bases between them. CDR3 amino acids: CASSVGLAGSAETQYF. The CDR3 coding sequence is TGCGCCAGCAGTGTGGGCCTCGCAGGGTCCGCAGAGACCCAGTACTTC.

The chain carries TRBV7-3 and TRBJ1-1, with a possible D match to TRBD1 (5 bases). There are 13 residues in the CDR3. Trimming removed 3 bases from V and 5 bases from J, with 10 bases in between. Germline-derived CDR1 and CDR2 are SGHTA and FQGTGA. In nucleotides, the CDR3 is TGTGCCAGCAGCTTGGAGGGGTGGACTGAAGCTTTCTTT. The encoded protein is CASSLEGWTEAFF.

This clone was recorded a few times. The chain couples TRBV5-4 to TRBJ1-4; 7 bases align to TRBD1. CDR3 length: 14 residues. V trimming: 4 bases; J trimming: 4 bases; junction bases outside the gene matches: 4. The germline V gene has CDR1 SGHNT and CDR2 YYREEE (reference sequence). The CDR3 DNA sequence: TGTGCCAGCAGCGGAAGGGGGCTTAATGAAAAACTGTTTTTT. It translates to CASSGRGLNEKLFF. The full variable domain, its missing parts supplied by reference TRBV5-4 and TRBJ1-4, is ETGVTQSPTHLIKTRGQQVTLRCSSQSGHNTVSWYQQALGQGPQFIFQYYREEENGRGNFPPRFSGLQFPNYSSELNVNALELDDSALYLCASSGRGLNEKLFFGSGTQLSVL.

The J gene is TRBJ2-7, the V gene TRBV5-1, with D possibly TRBD1 on 5 matching bases. The CDR3 runs 16 residues. Germline V gene sequence: CDR1 SGHRS, CDR2 YFSETQ. Trimming took 2 bases from V and 3 from J, leaving 18 bases between them. In nucleotides, the CDR3 is TGCGCCAGCAGCTTTCAAGCCAGGGATGGCGGCTACGAGCAGTACTTC. Residues: CASSFQARDGGYEQYF. The entire variable domain, with the rest obtained from reference TRBV5-1 and TRBJ2-7, is as follows: KAGVTQTPRYLIKTRGQQVTLSCSPISGHRSVSWYQQTPGQGLQFLFEYFSETQRNKGNFPGRFSGRQFSNSRSEMNVSTLELGDSALYLCASSFQARDGGYEQYFGPGTRLTVT.

The rearrangement joins TRBV4-3 to TRBJ2-1, with D unresolved. V lost 6 bases to trimming and J lost 3 bases, with 18 bases between them. Germline CDR1 and CDR2: LGHNA and YSLEER. This CDR3 spans 16 amino acids. The CDR3 DNA is TGCGCCAGCAGGGCCTCTTATCCACCTGACTACAATGAGCAGTTCTTC. It codes for CASRASYPPDYNEQFF.

This clone was seen more than once but under ten times. This chain links TRBV28 with TRBJ1-1; 7 positions match TRBD1. V dropped 4 bases and J dropped 9; count of bases not matched to a gene: 11. Germline loops: CDR1 MDHEN, CDR2 SYDVKM. The CDR3 runs to 14 residues. The CDR3 DNA reads TGTGCCAGCAGTTCGGGATCACAGGGGACTCAAGCTTTCTTT. Translating it yields CASSSGSQGTQAFF.

The chain uses TRBV6-6 and TRBJ2-1; 9 bases agree with TRBD1. CDR1 MNHNY and CDR2 SVGAGI come from the germline V gene (reference sequence). The junction had 5 bases not matched to a gene; V was cut back by 6 bases and J by 5 bases. This CDR3 spans 14 amino acids. This chain's CDR3 is CASRWTGADNEQFF. For the CDR3, the DNA is TGTGCCAGCAGGTGGACAGGGGCCGACAATGAGCAGTTCTTC.

This chain uses TRBV5-6 with TRBJ2-7, with 7 nucleotides matching TRBD2. The CDR3 is made up of 12 amino acids. V dropped 3 bases and J dropped 6; count of bases not matched to a gene: 3. Germline CDR1 is SGHDT and CDR2 is YYEEEE. CDR3 sequence (DNA): TGTGCCAGCAGCTGGGAGGGGTTCGAGCAGTACTTC. Residues: CASSWEGFEQYF.

The count of this clone is one. This sequence joins TRBV4-3 and TRBJ2-1; 7 positions agree with TRBD2. J lost 7 bases, V lost 6 bases, and 6 bases had no gene match. Germline V gene lookup returns CDR1 LGHNA and CDR2 YSLEER. The CDR3 extends over 13 amino acids. The CDR3 reads CASSGLVKNEQFF. CDR3 nucleotides: TGCGCCAGCAGTGGACTAGTGAAGAATGAGCAGTTCTTC.

The CDR3 DNA follows: TGTGCCAGTAGTAAGGGACAGGGTATTGGGCTCCTAGAGACCCAGTACTTC. It codes for CASSKGQGIGLLETQYF. The rearrangement joins TRBV19 to TRBJ2-5; 9 bases match TRBD1. The CDR3 totals 17 residues. CDR1 is LNHDA and CDR2 is SQIVND in the germline V gene (reference sequence). V trimming: 4 bases; J trimming: 4 bases; junction bases outside the gene matches: 13.

V is TRBV20-1 and J is TRBJ2-7; D is unresolved. The CDR3 runs to 11 residues. V was cut by 3 bases and J by 1 base, with 4 bases left in between. Germline V gene lookup returns CDR1 DFQATT and CDR2 SNEGSKA (reference sequence). The CDR3 nucleotides read TGCAGTGCTAGCGGGTCCTACGAGCAGTACTTC. Protein product: CSASGSYEQYF.

The chain recombines TRBV7-9 with TRBJ2-3; 11 bases are shared with TRBD2. The CDR3 totals 19 residues. Looked up from germline, CDR1 is SEHNR and CDR2 is FQNEAQ (reference sequence). The trim removed 4 bases at V and 4 bases at J, leaving 16 bases unmatched. CDR3 coding DNA: TGTGCCAGCAGCTCAGCCACCGTTAGCGGGAGGGCCTTTGCAGATACGCAGTATTTT. Translating it yields CASSSATVSGRAFADTQYF.

This clone came up a few times. This sequence joins TRBV6-5 and TRBJ1-1; a possible D gene is TRBD1 (5 bases). Germline V gene lookup returns CDR1 MNHEY and CDR2 SVGAGI. The CDR3 is 14 amino acids. The V end lost 4 bases, the J end lost 11 bases, and 20 bases lay between the germline ends. CDR3 protein: CASSSSPQGLKAFF. In nucleotides, the CDR3 is TGTGCCAGCAGTTCCTCCCCCCAGGGCCTGAAGGCTTTCTTT.

The J gene is TRBJ2-1, the V gene TRBV11-3; tentatively, D is TRBD1 (5 bases). The CDR3 sequence is 13 residues long. V was cut by 5 bases and J by 7 bases, with 12 bases left in between. Germline CDR1 SGHNT, CDR2 YENEEA. CDR3 residues: CASSASGMNEQFF. CDR3 sequence (DNA): TGTGCCAGCAGCGCCTCAGGGATGAATGAGCAGTTCTTC.

V usage is TRBV6-1 and J usage is TRBJ2-1; D call uncertain. The CDR3 spans 15 residues. V was cut by 2 bases and J by 6 bases, with 14 bases left in between. Germline V gene sequence: CDR1 MNHNS, CDR2 SASEGT. The CDR3 region has the DNA TGTGCCAGCAGTGAACAACAGTGGGTCCCCAATGAGCAGTTCTTC. It is translated as CASSEQQWVPNEQFF.

The chain carries TRBV7-2 and TRBJ2-5; 7 bases line up with TRBD1. The J call may be in error: the DNA end matches TRBJ2-7 better. CDR3 length: 13 amino acids. Germline CDR1 SGHTA, CDR2 FQGNSA. The CDR3 DNA follows: TGTGCCAGCAGCACGGGACAGACCTACGAGCAGTACTTC. This codes for CASSTGQTYEQYF.

This chain uses TRBV18 with TRBJ2-4; the D gene is possibly TRBD2 (5 bases). This CDR3 is built from 15 residues. Germline CDR1 reads KGHSH; CDR2 reads LQKENI. V lost 3 bases and J lost 7, with 16 bases in between. This CDR3 is CASSPRSASGNIQYF. Written as DNA, the CDR3 is TGTGCCAGCTCACCTCGGTCGGCCAGCGGTAACATTCAGTACTTC. Combining the CDR3 with reference TRBV18 and TRBJ2-4 gives the whole variable domain NAGVMQNPRHLVRRRGQEARLRCSPMKGHSHVYWYRQLPEEGLKFMVYLQKENIIDESGMPKERFSAEFPKEGPSILRIQQVVRGDSAAYFCASSPRSASGNIQYFGAGTRLSVL.

The rearrangement uses TRBV5-5 and TRBJ2-7; D may be TRBD1 (7 bases). Trimming cost V 0 bases and J 7 bases, with 17 bases left between them. Per germline, CDR1 SGHKS and CDR2 YYEKEE (reference sequence). CDR3 size: 15 residues. CDR3 coding DNA: TGTGCCAGCAGCTTGGCGGCAGGGGGAGGTTGGGAGCAGTACTTC. It specifies CASSLAAGGGWEQYF.

The chain has TRBV9 and TRBJ2-3, with a weak D call TRBD2 (6 bases). The germline V gene has CDR1 SGDLS and CDR2 YYNGEE. V was shortened by 0 bases and J by 2 bases, with 7 bases between the two germline ends. This CDR3 region has 14 residues. The DNA of the CDR3 is TGTGCCAGCAGCGTAGGGGGACTCACAGATACGCAGTATTTT. As protein: CASSVGGLTDTQYF.